The 18 T cell receptor beta chains below were found in one sample sequenced in a study of tissue T cells after allogeneic stem cell transplantation. The table came from immunoSEQ multiplex PCR; TCRdb's copy has only in-frame clones and leaves some out. This repertoire shows some 8,000 clones, about 37% found once; its top ten account for about 3.6%. Documented time point: mouse harvest day 14 after allogeneic transplant. Mouse grafts combined 10^7 T-cell-depleted bone marrow cells with 10^6 splenic CD5+ T cells. Input material: skin. Receptors originate from a female BALB/c mouse given C57BL/6 T cells with graft-versus-host disease after an allogeneic hematopoietic cell transplant.

This clone has just a few counts. Germline and genes: mouse. The read gets to within 1 residue of the CDR3 end, and the germline J gene fills in the rest. This chain links TRBV19 with TRBJ1-3; TRBD1 agrees at 7 bases. The CDR3 has 14 residues. V was clipped by 5 bases and J by 0 bases; unmatched bases: 2. Germline assignment: CDR1 FNHDT and CDR2 SITEND (reference sequence). The chain's CDR3 is CASRDRNSGNTLYF. The CDR3 bases that were read are TGTGCCAGCAGGGACAGGAATTCTGGAAATACGCTCTAT.

To note about this clone: The germline and genes are mouse ones. The missing CDR3 end, 1 residue past where the read stops, is filled in from the germline J gene. The chain combines TRBV1 with TRBJ2-7; TRBD2 matches 8 bases. Trimming removed 1 base from V and 1 base from J; junction bases left unmatched: 0. The CDR3 has 14 amino acids. Germline values: CDR1 NSQYPW, CDR2 LRSPGD (reference sequence). The CDR3 sequence is CTCSAVGGSYEQYF. The DNA read from the CDR3 is TGCACCTGCAGTGCAGTGGGGGGGTCCTATGAACAGTAC.

By proportion, this clone is medium-sized. The gene symbols are mouse symbols. CDR3 DNA (partial): TGTGCCAGCGGTGATGCGAGGGGGACCAACGAAAGATTATTT. As protein: CASGDARGTNERLF. The whole CDR3 sequence is CASGDARGTNERLFF. The chain combines TRBV13-2 with TRBJ1-4; TRBD1 is a possible D gene (6 bases). The sequenced fragment ends 1 residue before the CDR3 boundary, so the rest is inferred from the germline J gene. V lost 0 bases and J 3 bases, leaving 9 bases between the germline ends. This CDR3 comprises 15 residues. Germline lookup yields CDR1 NNHNN and CDR2 SYGAGS (reference sequence).

Concerning this clone itself: Gene labels here are mouse ones. The DNA ends 1 residue before the CDR3 does, and the rest of the CDR3 is filled in from the germline J gene. This chain links TRBV5 with TRBJ2-7; TRBD2 matches at 9 bases. The CDR3 is made up of 13 amino acids. Looked up from germline, CDR1 is LGHNA and CDR2 is YNLKQL (reference sequence). J gave up 2 bases and V 4 bases, and 0 bases lay outside the gene matches. CDR3: CASSRDWAYEQYF. CDR3 bases read: TGTGCCAGCAGCCGGGACTGGGCCTATGAACAGTAC.

As for this clone: Each gene name is a mouse one. Sequencing ends 1 residue short of the CDR3 end; the germline J gene provides the rest. The chain couples TRBV26 to TRBJ2-5, with 12 bases matching TRBD2. The CDR3 consists of 15 residues. The germline V gene has CDR1 KGHPV and CDR2 FQNQEV (reference sequence). Trimming removed 4 bases from V and 3 bases from J; junction bases left unmatched: 2. The covered CDR3 bases are TGTGCCAGCAGTCCGGACTGGGGGGGACAAGACACCCAGTAC. It specifies CASSPDWGGQDTQY. The entire CDR3 is CASSPDWGGQDTQYF.

This clone was seen only a few times. Gene names and germline refer to mouse. The read falls 1 residue short of the CDR3 end, and the missing part is taken from the germline J gene. The rearrangement links TRBV3 to TRBJ1-5, with D unclear. Germline V gives CDR1 SNHLY, CDR2 FYNGKV (reference sequence). The V gene lost 5 bases and the J gene lost 0 bases, with 2 bases spanning the gap. This CDR3 contains 12 residues. The DNA read from the CDR3 is TGTGCCAGCAGCCCTAACAACCAGGCTCCGCTT. It encodes CASSPNNQAPL. The whole CDR3 protein is CASSPNNQAPLF. The variable domain in full, completed from reference TRBV3 and TRBJ1-5, reads GPKVLQIPSHQIIDMGQMVTLNCDPVSNHLYFYWYKQILGQQMEFLVNFYNGKVMEKSKLFKDQFSVERPDGSYFTLKIQPTALEDSAVYFCASSPNNQAPLFGEGTRLSVL.

In regard to this clone: The gene names given are mouse names. The read halts 1 residue ahead of the CDR3 end, with the missing end drawn from the germline J gene. The chain carries TRBV23 and TRBJ1-1; the table's D call of TRBD1 was not tested on the DNA. From germline, CDR1 is KGHTA and CDR2 FQNQQP. This CDR3 has 14 residues. CDR3 protein: CSSSQSTANTEVFF. The DNA read from the CDR3 is TGCTCCAGCAGTCAATCAACAGCCAACACAGAAGTCTTC.

This clone was found a few times. Genes and germline are mouse. The read is 1 residue too short to cover the CDR3 end, so that end is filled in from the germline J gene. This chain uses TRBV1 with TRBJ2-4, with 7 bases matching TRBD2. The V gene end was trimmed by 6 bases and the J gene end by 2 bases; junction bases not matched to a gene: 5. CDR1 and CDR2 (germline): NSQYPW, LRSPGD (reference sequence). CDR3 length: 14 amino acids. The DNA read from the CDR3 is TGCACCTGCAGCACGGACTGGAATCAAAACACCTTGTAC. This encodes CTCSTDWNQNTLY. The full CDR3 reads CTCSTDWNQNTLYF.

By share, this clone ranks as medium-sized (0.01 to 0.1%). Gene names and germline match the mouse. Read data end 1 residue before the CDR3 end; the end is taken from the germline J gene. The chain joins TRBV26 to TRBJ1-1; D is possibly TRBD1 (5 bases). Germline V gene data show CDR1 as KGHPV and CDR2 as FQNQEV (reference sequence). V was pared by 4 bases and J by 5 bases, with 11 bases between. This CDR3 spans 13 amino acids. The CDR3 bases that were read are TGTGCCAGCAGTCCGCCCCAGGGAACAGAAGTCTTC. This translates into CASSPPQGTEVF. The whole CDR3 sequence reads CASSPPQGTEVFF.

As concerns this clone: Gene labels here are mouse ones. The read gets to within 1 residue of the CDR3 end, and the germline J gene fills in the rest. The rearrangement joins TRBV26 to TRBJ2-1; possibly TRBD1 for D (6 bases). Trimming took off 6 bases at V and 0 bases at J, with 6 bases between the two ends. CDR1 and CDR2 from the germline V gene are KGHPV and FQNQEV (reference sequence). The CDR3 totals 13 residues. The part of the CDR3 DNA that was read is TGTGCCAGCAGACAGGGTAACTATGCTGAGCAGTTC. Its translation is CASRQGNYAEQF. The whole CDR3 protein reads CASRQGNYAEQFF. The entire variable domain, with the rest obtained from reference TRBV26 and TRBJ2-1, is as follows: NSKVIQTPRYLVKGQGQKAKMRCIPEKGHPVVFWYQQNKNNEFKFLINFQNQEVLQQIDMTEKRFSAECPSNSPCSLEIQSSEAGDSALYLCASRQGNYAEQFFGPGTRLTVL.

Judged by abundance, this clone is medium-sized. Gene names are mouse gene names. The read is 1 residue too short to cover the CDR3 end, so that end is filled in from the germline J gene. The chain joins TRBV5 to TRBJ2-4; 8 bases align to TRBD1. Germline loops: CDR1 LGHNA, CDR2 YNLKQL (reference sequence). V was pared by 4 bases and J by 0 bases, with 6 bases of the junction left unmatched. The CDR3 is 16 residues long. The CDR3 spells CASSPRQGTSQNTLYF. Incomplete CDR3 DNA: TGTGCCAGCAGCCCCCGACAGGGGACTAGTCAAAACACCTTGTAC.

Points on this clone: The gene symbols are mouse symbols. The read finishes 1 residue shy of the CDR3 end, and the germline J gene is used to complete it. The genes are TRBV31 and TRBJ2-4, with 12 bases that match TRBD2. The CDR3 is made up of 15 amino acids. CDR1 is GKSSPN and CDR2 is SITVG in the germline V gene. Losses at the gene ends were 3 bases for V and 5 bases for J; bases not matched to a gene: 6. The CDR3 DNA, read in part, is TGTGCCTGGAGCCCGACTGGGGGGGCGAGAAACACCTTGTAC. Translating gives CAWSPTGGARNTLY. The full CDR3 reads CAWSPTGGARNTLYF. Based on the CDR3 plus reference TRBV31 and TRBJ2-4, the full variable domain is AQTIHQWPVAEIKAVGSPLSLGCTIKGKSSPNLYWYWQATGGTLQQLFYSITVGQVESVVQLNLSASRPKDDQFILSTEKLLLSHSGFYLCAWSPTGGARNTLYFGAGTRLSVL.

In regard to this clone: The gene names here belong to mouse. The CDR3 goes on 1 residue after the read ends, and that part is filled in from the germline J gene. The chain employs TRBV26 and TRBJ2-4; 9 nucleotides align to TRBD1. The germline CDR1 and CDR2 sequences are KGHPV and FQNQEV (reference sequence). The CDR3 runs 15 residues. V dropped 3 bases and J dropped 1; count of bases not matched to a gene: 2. Partial CDR3 DNA: TGTGCCAGCAGTCTCCGGGACAGGGGTCAAAACACCTTGTAC. Translating it yields CASSLRDRGQNTLY. The CDR3 in its entirety is CASSLRDRGQNTLYF. The full variable domain, rest sourced from reference TRBV26 and TRBJ2-4, is NSKVIQTPRYLVKGQGQKAKMRCIPEKGHPVVFWYQQNKNNEFKFLINFQNQEVLQQIDMTEKRFSAECPSNSPCSLEIQSSEAGDSALYLCASSLRDRGQNTLYFGAGTRLSVL.

Details on this clone: Gene and germline names: mouse. The read gets to within 1 residue of the CDR3 end, and the germline J gene fills in the rest. This chain connects TRBV3 to TRBJ2-3; 8 nucleotides match TRBD2. Germline V gene data show CDR1 as SNHLY and CDR2 as FYNGKV (reference sequence). V was pared by 1 base and J by 7 bases, with 7 bases of the junction left unmatched. The length of the CDR3 is 15 residues. CDR3 sequence reads: CASSLDGGGAKTLYF. Incomplete CDR3 DNA: TGTGCCAGCAGCTTAGACGGGGGGGGCGCGAAAACGCTGTAT.

This clone was observed a few times. Gene names are the mouse ones. The read terminates 1 residue ahead of where the CDR3 ends, so the germline J gene completes it. The chain links TRBV23 to TRBJ1-5; TRBD1, the table's D call, lacks a check against the DNA. The CDR3 has 14 residues. Germline V gene sequence: CDR1 KGHTA, CDR2 FQNQQP. CDR3 bases read: TGCTCCAGCAGTCACCATACAGGGGGCCAGGCTCCGCTT. Residues: CSSSHHTGGQAPL. The whole CDR3 is CSSSHHTGGQAPLF.

About this clone itself: The gene names here belong to mouse. Incomplete CDR3 DNA: TGTGCAAGCAGCTACCAGAGGGGGGTTCAAAACACCTTGTAC. This encodes CASSYQRGVQNTLY. The full CDR3 is CASSYQRGVQNTLYF. The V and J genes are TRBV16 and TRBJ2-4; D may be TRBD1 or TRBD2 (6 bases each). The read finishes 1 residue shy of the CDR3 end, and the germline J gene is used to complete it. CDR3 size: 15 residues. Trimming took off 4 bases at V and 2 bases at J, with 13 bases between the two ends. Germline V gene sequence: CDR1 SGHSA, CDR2 FRNQAP.

As for this clone: The gene names here belong to mouse. The missing CDR3 end, 1 residue past where the read stops, is filled in from the germline J gene. The chain is built from TRBV23 and TRBJ2-5; the D call TRBD1 from the table was never checked on the DNA. The CDR3 has 14 amino acids. CDR1 is KGHTA, CDR2 FQNQQP, per germline. CDR3 amino acids: CSSSQSTGEDTQYF. CDR3 bases read: TGCTCCAGCAGTCAATCCACAGGGGAAGACACCCAGTAC.

Concerning this clone itself: Mouse gene names and germline throughout. The read ends 1 residue before the CDR3 terminus; that terminus is restored from the germline J gene. This chain joins TRBV26 and TRBJ2-4; D remains ambiguous. Germline assignment: CDR1 KGHPV and CDR2 FQNQEV (reference sequence). Trimming cost V 4 bases and J 0 bases, with 11 bases left between them. This CDR3 is built from 15 residues. The CDR3 loop is CASSPHKNSQNTLYF. The DNA read from the CDR3 is TGTGCCAGCAGTCCTCACAAGAATAGTCAAAACACCTTGTAC.